This record covers a single TCR beta chain. The target antigen is unknown. TCRdb re-analysed the RT-PCR reads in MiXCR, keeping a single row per CDR3 protein. The sample lists fewer than 600,000 distinct CDR3 sequences, 7.2% occurring once. Trimming cost V 2 bases and J 9 bases; bases outside gene matches: 7. The CDR3 loop spans 15 amino acids. CDR1 SGHAT and CDR2 FQNNGV come from the germline V gene. The entry originates in a study of response to subunit inactivated influenza vaccine. The study's findings and limits: After each seasonal influenza vaccination, few new T cells are recruited, the authors suggested.

The sequence was collected from a man between 45 and 75 years old who received an inactivated influenza vaccine. This chain joins TRBV11-2 and TRBJ2-1; TRBD2 matches 10 bases. The sample consisted of PBMCs from blood, taken around 2 years after vaccination. CDR3: CASSLKAGGPGEQFF. The CDR3, as DNA: TGTGCCAGCAGCTTAAAAGCGGGGGGGCCTGGTGAGCAGTTCTTC.